This passage covers 31 T cell receptor beta chains from one sample sequenced in a study of blood T cell repertoires in COVID-19. Some clones are missing from TCRdb's copy, which holds only in-frame ones; the method was immunoSEQ multiplex PCR. The sample includes 120,000 or so clones, more than 75% of them seen just once. Material for sequencing was peripheral blood. Every receptor here comes from a human donor in a cohort sampled during active COVID-19.

This clone was counted once. V and J are TRBV3-1 (or the pseudogene TRBV3-2) and TRBJ2-1, with a weak D call TRBD2 (5 bases). CDR1 and CDR2 from the germline V gene are LGHDT and YNNKEL (reference sequence). This CDR3 has 17 amino acids. V lost 6 bases and J lost 2, with 20 bases in between. The CDR3 spells CASSSTASWVAYNEQFF. The CDR3 DNA follows: TGTGCCAGCAGTTCCACCGCTAGCTGGGTTGCCTACAATGAGCAGTTCTTC.

The chain uses TRBV5-1 and TRBJ2-5; 8 bases are a match to TRBD2. V shed 1 base and J 4 bases; nucleotides not matched to a gene: 6. The CDR3 is made up of 15 amino acids. The germline CDR1 and CDR2 sequences are SGHRS and YFSETQ. CDR3 DNA sequence: TGCGCCAGCAGCTTGTACGGGAGGGCCACAGAGACCCAGTACTTC. Its translation: CASSLYGRATETQYF.

This rearrangement joins TRBV19 to TRBJ2-7; possible D gene TRBD2, 6 bases. Germline-derived CDR1 and CDR2 are LNHDA and SQIVND (reference sequence). V shed 3 bases and J shed 3 bases, with 6 bases lying between them. This CDR3 has 12 residues. CDR3 DNA: TGTGCCAGTAGTATGGGGGGCTACGAGCAGTACTTC. Translating it yields CASSMGGYEQYF.

This chain joins TRBV27 and TRBJ2-7, with 11 nucleotides matching TRBD2. CDR3 length: 16 amino acids. Unmatched junction bases numbered 7, after V lost 5 bases and J lost 1 base. Germline V CDR1 and CDR2: MNHEY, SMNVEV (reference sequence). The CDR3 DNA reads TGTGCCAGCAGTCCCCTAACTAGCGGGGGTTCCTACGAGCAGTACTTC. Protein product: CASSPLTSGGSYEQYF.

The chain is built from TRBV21-1 and TRBJ1-3; no check of the table's D call, TRBD1, against the DNA was made. TRBV21-1 is a pseudogene. The CDR3 extends over 15 amino acids. In nucleotides, the CDR3 is TGTGCCAGCAGCTCGTACCGGGACAGGTTCTCCACCATATATTTT. Its translation is CASSSYRDRFSTIYF.

The chain combines TRBV9 with TRBJ1-3, with 9 nucleotides matching TRBD1. This CDR3 has 16 residues. V shed 4 bases and J 3 bases; nucleotides not matched to a gene: 8. Germline V gene data show CDR1 as SGDLS and CDR2 as YYNGEE. The CDR3 DNA follows: TGTGCCAGCAGCAGCACAGGGGGCGCAGATGGAAACACCATATATTTT. Amino acid sequence: CASSSTGGADGNTIYF.

The chain has TRBV14 and TRBJ2-1, with a weak D call TRBD1 (6 bases). CDR1 is SGHDN, CDR2 FVKESK, per germline. V was shortened by 5 bases and J by 12 bases, with 23 bases between the two germline ends. The length of the CDR3 is 15 residues. CDR3 in amino acids: CASSSRQAPAIGQFF. In DNA, the CDR3 is TGTGCCAGCAGCTCCCGACAGGCCCCAGCCATAGGGCAGTTCTTC.

A note on this clone: The sample carries other DNA sequences with the same CDR3. In DNA, the CDR3 is TGTGCCAGCTCACCGGCGGACTCCTACGAGCAGTACTTC. Encoded protein: CASSPADSYEQYF. The genes are TRBV18 and TRBJ2-7; D gene uncertain. Per the germline V gene, CDR1 is KGHSH and CDR2 is LQKENI. The CDR3 is 13 residues long. Trimming stripped 3 bases from V and 0 bases from J, with 6 bases between.

The rearrangement links TRBV7-2 to TRBJ2-2, with 8 bases fitting TRBD1. CDR1 is SGHTA and CDR2 is FQGNSA in the germline V gene. The CDR3 extends over 14 amino acids. J gave up 5 bases and V 6 bases, and 5 bases lay outside the gene matches. CDR3 DNA sequence: TGTGCCAGCAGGCAGGGGGCAGGGACCGGGGAGCTGTTTTTT. Protein: CASRQGAGTGELFF.

The CDR3: CASSGGLYNEQFF. In DNA form, the CDR3 reads TGCGCCAGCAGTGGGGGCCTTTACAATGAGCAGTTCTTC. The rearrangement links TRBV10-1 to TRBJ2-1, with D possibly matching TRBD1 (5 bases). Germline V gene sequence: CDR1 WNHNN, CDR2 SYGVQD (reference sequence). The V end lost 4 bases, the J end lost 4 bases, and 8 bases lay between the germline ends. The CDR3 contains 13 residues.

The V and J genes are TRBV10-3 and TRBJ2-1; 8 bases fit TRBD2. The germline V gene has CDR1 ENHRY and CDR2 SYGVKD. Losses at the gene ends were 0 bases for V and 4 bases for J; bases not matched to a gene: 5. CDR3 length: 16 amino acids. CDR3 in amino acids: CAISESISGKYNEQFF. CDR3 coding DNA: TGTGCCATCAGTGAGTCGATTAGCGGGAAGTACAATGAGCAGTTCTTC.

The chain employs TRBV4-2 and TRBJ1-2; possible D gene TRBD1, 6 bases. The CDR3 length is 13 residues. V gave up 0 bases and J gave up 8 bases, with 10 bases separating them. CDR1 and CDR2 from the germline V gene are LGHNA and YNFKEQ. Here the CDR3 reads CASSQDAGGGYTF. The CDR3 DNA follows: TGTGCCAGCAGCCAAGATGCGGGGGGCGGCTACACCTTC.

This rearrangement joins TRBV5-1 to TRBJ2-1; the D gene is possibly TRBD2 (5 bases). CDR1 is SGHRS, CDR2 YFSETQ, per germline. Deletions cut 5 bases from V and 3 bases from J, with 15 bases between. The CDR3 totals 15 residues. In DNA form, the CDR3 reads TGCGCCAGCAGTCCACGGGGTCCTGACTACAATGAGCAGTTCTTC. Residues: CASSPRGPDYNEQFF.

Written as DNA, the CDR3 is TGTGCCAGCAGCCGAATGGGGGGGGCGAACACTGAAGCTTTCTTT. This gives the protein CASSRMGGANTEAFF. This rearrangement joins TRBV28 to TRBJ1-1; D may be TRBD1 (6 bases). Germline V CDR1 and CDR2: MDHEN, SYDVKM. Trimming stripped 6 bases from V and 1 base from J, with 15 bases between. This CDR3 is built from 15 residues.

The chain recombines TRBV4-1 with TRBJ1-5, with TRBD1 identical over 8 bases. This CDR3 has 15 amino acids. V lost 3 bases and J lost 3; bases outside the gene matches: 4. Per the germline V gene, CDR1 is MGHRA and CDR2 is YSYEKL. The DNA for the CDR3 is TGCGCCAGCAGCCACAACAGGGGGAACAATCAGCCCCAGCATTTT. Translation: CASSHNRGNNQPQHF.

As DNA, the CDR3 is TGTGCCAGCACACCGGGACTCTGGAATTCACCCCTCCACTTT. Protein sequence: CASTPGLWNSPLHF. V gene TRBV6-5 combines with J gene TRBJ1-6; weak D call: TRBD1 (5 bases). Germline V lookup: CDR1 MNHEY, CDR2 SVGAGI. This CDR3 comprises 14 residues. The germline V and J ends were trimmed by 7 bases and 7 bases, with 14 bases remaining between them.

The V and J genes are TRBV3-1 (or the pseudogene TRBV3-2) and TRBJ1-6, with a weak D call TRBD1 (5 bases). Germline assignment: CDR1 LGHDT and CDR2 YNNKEL (reference sequence). This CDR3 has 15 residues. V was clipped by 4 bases and J by 0 bases, with 7 bases between them. CDR3 loop: CASSPDSSYNSPLHF. In DNA form, the CDR3 reads TGTGCCAGCAGCCCAGACAGCTCCTATAATTCACCCCTCCACTTT.

The chain links TRBV7-2 to TRBJ2-1, with 8 bases aligning to TRBD2. Trimming removed 2 bases from V and 4 bases from J; junction bases left unmatched: 4. CDR1 and CDR2 from the germline V gene are SGHTA and FQGNSA. The CDR3 is 15 amino acids. The DNA of the CDR3 is TGTGCCAGCAGCTTAATGGCTAGCGGGTACAATGAGCAGTTCTTC. Translation: CASSLMASGYNEQFF.

This chain links TRBV28 with TRBJ2-7, with 8 bases aligning to TRBD1. Germline values: CDR1 MDHEN, CDR2 SYDVKM. The CDR3 totals 18 residues. V gave up 3 bases and J gave up 4 bases; unmatched junction bases: 17. The CDR3 is CASSFSPQQGVGIYEQYF. In DNA form, the CDR3 reads TGTGCCAGCAGTTTTTCCCCTCAACAGGGGGTGGGGATTTACGAGCAGTACTTC.

In this sample, this clone turned up once. V is TRBV28 and J is TRBJ2-6; 9 bases are a match to TRBD2. With 4 bases clipped from V and 0 bases from J, the junction kept 7 bases outside the gene matches. This CDR3 region has 18 residues. In germline, CDR1 is MDHEN, CDR2 SYDVKM. The CDR3 DNA follows: TGTGCCAGCAGTTCCGGACTAGCGCTGAGCTCTGGGGCCAACGTCCTGACTTTC. As protein: CASSSGLALSSGANVLTF.

The V and J genes are TRBV19 and TRBJ1-2; D ambiguous. The germline V and J ends were trimmed by 7 bases and 7 bases, with 10 bases remaining between them. This CDR3 spans 11 amino acids. Germline-derived CDR1 and CDR2 are LNHDA and SQIVND (reference sequence). The chain's CDR3 is CASTLGSGYTF. DNA for the CDR3: TGTGCCAGTACCCTGGGCTCTGGCTACACCTTC.

V and J are TRBV6-1 and TRBJ1-2; D is ambiguous. Germline assignment: CDR1 MNHNS and CDR2 SASEGT. This CDR3 region has 12 residues. V was cut by 1 base and J by 7 bases, with 7 bases left in between. The DNA of the CDR3 is TGTGCCAGCAGTGAAGGGGGAGTTGGCTACACCTTC. Translated, it gives CASSEGGVGYTF.

The rearrangement uses TRBV5-4 and TRBJ2-7; tentatively, D is TRBD2 (6 bases). The CDR3 extends over 15 amino acids. Trimming removed 1 base from V and 4 bases from J, with 15 bases in between. Germline V gene sequence: CDR1 SGHNT, CDR2 YYREEE (reference sequence). The chain's CDR3 is CASSLSYGSGYEQYF. The CDR3 DNA reads TGTGCCAGCAGCTTGAGCTACGGGAGTGGGTACGAGCAGTACTTC. The variable domain in full, with the rest retrieved from reference TRBV5-4 and TRBJ2-7, is ETGVTQSPTHLIKTRGQQVTLRCSSQSGHNTVSWYQQALGQGPQFIFQYYREEENGRGNFPPRFSGLQFPNYSSELNVNALELDDSALYLCASSLSYGSGYEQYFGPGTRLTVT.

V usage is TRBV5-1 and J usage is TRBJ2-1; 11 bases match TRBD2. Trimming took 5 bases from V and 6 from J; bases not matched to a gene: 10. Germline V gives CDR1 SGHRS, CDR2 YFSETQ. CDR3 length: 16 residues. The CDR3 reads CASRARGLAGTNEQFF. The CDR3 nucleotides read TGCGCCAGCAGAGCCCGTGGACTAGCGGGCACCAATGAGCAGTTCTTC.

The rearrangement links TRBV4-2 to TRBJ1-1; TRBD1 agrees at 9 bases. Germline V gene data show CDR1 as LGHNA and CDR2 as YNFKEQ. The CDR3 covers 16 residues. The V segment lost 1 base and the J segment 4 bases; nucleotides outside the gene matches: 7. The CDR3 DNA reads as TGTGCCAGCAGCCAAGTACAGGGGGCGAGAAGCACTGAAGCTTTCTTT. It specifies CASSQVQGARSTEAFF.

V and J are TRBV19 and TRBJ2-5; 7 bases map to TRBD1. Losses at the gene ends were 4 bases for V and 2 bases for J; bases not matched to a gene: 10. The CDR3 loop spans 16 amino acids. The germline CDR1 and CDR2 sequences are LNHDA and SQIVND (reference sequence). CDR3 nucleotides: TGTGCCAGTAGTAACAGGGGATGGTCGCTACAAGAGACCCAGTACTTC. Amino acids: CASSNRGWSLQETQYF.

This clone occurred a few times. The chain recombines TRBV19 with TRBJ1-6; perhaps TRBD1 as D (6 bases). The germline V gene encodes CDR1 LNHDA and CDR2 SQIVND (reference sequence). CDR3 length: 16 residues. The V and J ends lost 7 bases and 5 bases respectively, with 18 bases between them. The CDR3 sequence is CASTPTWDNDNSPLHF. The CDR3 DNA reads as TGTGCCAGTACTCCCACGTGGGACAATGATAATTCACCCCTCCACTTT.

This chain uses TRBV11-3 with TRBJ2-3, with D possibly being TRBD2 (5 bases). V was cut by 0 bases and J by 7 bases, with 8 bases left in between. Germline CDR1 is SGHNT and CDR2 is YENEEA. The CDR3 covers 13 residues. The CDR3 is CASSLDRRNTQYF. Written as DNA, the CDR3 is TGTGCCAGCAGCTTAGATAGGAGGAATACGCAGTATTTT. Full variable domain (missing parts from reference TRBV11-3 and TRBJ2-3): EAGVVQSPRYKIIEKKQPVAFWCNPISGHNTLYWYLQNLGQGPELLIRYENEEAVDDSQLPKDRFSAERLKGVDSTLKIQPAELGDSAVYLCASSLDRRNTQYFGPGTRLTVL.

The V and J genes are TRBV28 and TRBJ2-1, with 7 positions matching TRBD2. This CDR3 is built from 16 residues. Germline loops: CDR1 MDHEN, CDR2 SYDVKM. V lost 5 bases to trimming and J lost 3 bases; unmatched junction nucleotides: 10. The CDR3 nucleotides read TGTGCCAGCAGTCCTCGCGGGGTAGCGGGCTACAATGAGCAGTTCTTC. Protein: CASSPRGVAGYNEQFF.

This clone was counted only a few times. The chain joins TRBV6-1 to TRBJ2-7; a weak D match, TRBD2 (5 bases). This CDR3 has 12 residues. The germline gives CDR1 MNHNS, CDR2 SASEGT. V was pared by 3 bases and J by 6 bases, with 9 bases between. CDR3 protein: CASSEGSVEQYF. CDR3 nucleotides: TGTGCCAGCAGTGAGGGGAGCGTCGAGCAGTACTTC.

The V and J genes are TRBV5-1 and TRBJ2-3; a weak D match, TRBD1 (6 bases). The V gene's germline CDR1 is SGHRS and CDR2 YFSETQ. Trimming took 6 bases from V and 0 from J, leaving 11 bases between them. The length of the CDR3 is 14 residues. CDR3 in DNA: TGCGCCAGCATGGGGACACTGAGCACAGATACGCAGTATTTT. Translating gives CASMGTLSTDTQYF.